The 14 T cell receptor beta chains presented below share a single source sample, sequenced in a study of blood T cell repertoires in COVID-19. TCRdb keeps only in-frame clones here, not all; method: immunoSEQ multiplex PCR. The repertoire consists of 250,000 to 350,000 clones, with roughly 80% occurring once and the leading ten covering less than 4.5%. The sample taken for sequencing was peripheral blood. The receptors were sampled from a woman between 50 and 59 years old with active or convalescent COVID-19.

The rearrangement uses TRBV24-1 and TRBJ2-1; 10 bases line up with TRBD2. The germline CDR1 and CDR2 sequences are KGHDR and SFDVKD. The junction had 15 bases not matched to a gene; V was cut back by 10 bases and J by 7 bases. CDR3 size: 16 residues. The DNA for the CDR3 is TGTGCCACGAGAAGCGGGAGGGCCCTAGTGGAAAATGAGCAGTTCTTC. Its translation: CATRSGRALVENEQFF.

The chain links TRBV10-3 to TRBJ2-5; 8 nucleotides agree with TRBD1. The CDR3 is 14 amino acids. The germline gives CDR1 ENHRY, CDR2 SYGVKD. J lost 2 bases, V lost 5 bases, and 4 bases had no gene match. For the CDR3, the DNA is TGTGCCATCAGTTACGACAGGGGACAAGAGACCCAGTACTTC. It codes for CAISYDRGQETQYF.

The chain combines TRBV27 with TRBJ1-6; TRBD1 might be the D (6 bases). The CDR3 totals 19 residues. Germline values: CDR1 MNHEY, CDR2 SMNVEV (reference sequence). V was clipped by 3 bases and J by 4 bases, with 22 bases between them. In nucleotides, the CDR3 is TGTGCCAGCAGTTTGAGCTCCACAGGGACGAGAAAATATAATTCACCCCTCCACTTT. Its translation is CASSLSSTGTRKYNSPLHF.

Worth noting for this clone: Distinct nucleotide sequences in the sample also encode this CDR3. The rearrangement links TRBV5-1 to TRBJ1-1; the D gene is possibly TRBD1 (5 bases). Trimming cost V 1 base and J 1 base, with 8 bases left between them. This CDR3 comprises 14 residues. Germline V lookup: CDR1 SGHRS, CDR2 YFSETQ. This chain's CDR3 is CASSLTGRNTEAFF. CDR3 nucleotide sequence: TGCGCCAGCAGCTTGACAGGAAGGAACACTGAAGCTTTCTTT.

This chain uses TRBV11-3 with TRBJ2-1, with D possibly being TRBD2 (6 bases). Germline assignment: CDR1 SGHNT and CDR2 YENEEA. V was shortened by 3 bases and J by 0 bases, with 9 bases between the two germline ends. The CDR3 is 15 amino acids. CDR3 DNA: TGTGCCAGCAGCTTTGGAGGGGTCTCCTACAATGAGCAGTTCTTC. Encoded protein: CASSFGGVSYNEQFF.

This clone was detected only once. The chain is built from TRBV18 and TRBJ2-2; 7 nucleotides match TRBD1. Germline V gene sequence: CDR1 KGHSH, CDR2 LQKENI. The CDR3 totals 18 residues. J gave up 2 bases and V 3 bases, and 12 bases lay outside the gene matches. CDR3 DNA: TGTGCCAGCTCACCGATGTTTTCGGGACAGAAAAACACCGGGGAGCTGTTTTTT. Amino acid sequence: CASSPMFSGQKNTGELFF.

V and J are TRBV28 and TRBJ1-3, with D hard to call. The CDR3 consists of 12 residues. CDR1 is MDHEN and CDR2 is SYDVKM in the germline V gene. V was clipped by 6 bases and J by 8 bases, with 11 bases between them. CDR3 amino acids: CASRSTAYTIYF. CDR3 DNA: TGTGCCAGCAGATCCACCGCGTACACCATATATTTT. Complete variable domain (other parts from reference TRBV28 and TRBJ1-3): DVKVTQSSRYLVKRTGEKVFLECVQDMDHENMFWYRQDPGLGLRLIYFSYDVKMKEKGDIPEGYSVSREKKERFSLILESASTNQTSMYLCASRSTAYTIYFGEGSWLTVV.

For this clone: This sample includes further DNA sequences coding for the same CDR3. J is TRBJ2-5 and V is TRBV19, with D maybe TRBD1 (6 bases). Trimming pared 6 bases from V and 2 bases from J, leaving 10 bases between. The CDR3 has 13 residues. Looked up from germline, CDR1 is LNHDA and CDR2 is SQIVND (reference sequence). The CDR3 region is CASSRGQQETQYF. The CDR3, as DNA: TGTGCCAGTAGCCGCGGACAGCAAGAGACCCAGTACTTC. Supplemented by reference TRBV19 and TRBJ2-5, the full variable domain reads DGGITQSPKYLFRKEGQNVTLSCEQNLNHDAMYWYRQDPGQGLRLIYYSQIVNDFQKGDIAEGYSVSREKKESFPLTVTSAQKNPTAFYLCASSRGQQETQYFGPGTRLLVL.

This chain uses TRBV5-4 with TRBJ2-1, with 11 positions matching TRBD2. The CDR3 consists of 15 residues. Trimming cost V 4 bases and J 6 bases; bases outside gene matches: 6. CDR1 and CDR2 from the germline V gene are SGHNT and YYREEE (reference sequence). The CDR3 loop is CASSPTSGNGNEQFF. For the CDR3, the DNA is TGTGCCAGCAGCCCGACTAGCGGGAACGGCAATGAGCAGTTCTTC.

In nucleotides, the CDR3 is TGTGCCACATGGACAGGATATAGCAATCAGCCCCAGCATTTT. It translates to CATWTGYSNQPQHF. The rearrangement joins TRBV10-3 to TRBJ1-5; 7 nucleotides line up with TRBD1. J gave up 0 bases and V 10 bases, and 6 bases lay outside the gene matches. Germline-derived CDR1 and CDR2 are ENHRY and SYGVKD. CDR3 length: 14 residues.

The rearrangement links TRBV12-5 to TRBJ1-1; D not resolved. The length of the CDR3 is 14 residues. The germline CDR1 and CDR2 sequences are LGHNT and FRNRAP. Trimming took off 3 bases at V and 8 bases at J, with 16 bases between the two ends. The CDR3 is CASGFYLKGREAFF. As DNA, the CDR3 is TGTGCTAGTGGTTTCTACTTGAAAGGGAGGGAAGCTTTCTTT.

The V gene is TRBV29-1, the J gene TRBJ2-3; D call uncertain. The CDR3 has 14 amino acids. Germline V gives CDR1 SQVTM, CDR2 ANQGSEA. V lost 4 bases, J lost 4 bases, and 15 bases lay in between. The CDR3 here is CSVVWIQGADTQYF. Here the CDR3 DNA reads TGCAGCGTTGTGTGGATCCAAGGAGCAGATACGCAGTATTTT.

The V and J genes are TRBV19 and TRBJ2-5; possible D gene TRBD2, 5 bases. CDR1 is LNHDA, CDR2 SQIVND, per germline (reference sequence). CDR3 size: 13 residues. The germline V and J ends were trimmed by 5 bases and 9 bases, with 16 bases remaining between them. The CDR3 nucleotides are TGTGCCAGTAGTCCTACAGTTCCCGGGGCCCAGTACTTC. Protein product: CASSPTVPGAQYF.

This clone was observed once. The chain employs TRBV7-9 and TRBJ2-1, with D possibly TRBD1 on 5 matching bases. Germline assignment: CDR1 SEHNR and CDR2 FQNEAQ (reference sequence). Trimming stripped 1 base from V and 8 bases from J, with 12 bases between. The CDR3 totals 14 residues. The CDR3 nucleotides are TGTGCCAGCAGCTTAGGGACGGTCAGGGATGAGCAGTTCTTC. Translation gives CASSLGTVRDEQFF.